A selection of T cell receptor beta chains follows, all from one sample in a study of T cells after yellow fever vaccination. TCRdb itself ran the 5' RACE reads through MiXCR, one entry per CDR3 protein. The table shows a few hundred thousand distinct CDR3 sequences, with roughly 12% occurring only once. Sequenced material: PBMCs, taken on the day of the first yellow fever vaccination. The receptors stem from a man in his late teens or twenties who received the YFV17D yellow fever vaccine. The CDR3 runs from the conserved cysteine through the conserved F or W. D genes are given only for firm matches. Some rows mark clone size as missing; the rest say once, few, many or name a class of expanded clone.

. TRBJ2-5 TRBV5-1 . CASSLGQASQETQYF TGCGCCAGCAGCTTGGGACAGGCTTCGCAAGAGACCCAGTACTTC
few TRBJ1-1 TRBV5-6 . CASSLEGFAARAEAFF TGTGCCAGCAGCTTGGAAGGTTTTGCGGCCAGAGCTGAAGCTTTCTTT
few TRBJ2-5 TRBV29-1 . CSVWRGHQETQYF TGCAGCGTTTGGCGGGGGCACCAAGAGACCCAGTACTTC
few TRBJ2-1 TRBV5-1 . CASSLRAVLTPGTYNEQFF TGCGCCAGCAGCCTACGCGCCGTACTGACCCCCGGGACCTATAATGAGCAGTTCTTC
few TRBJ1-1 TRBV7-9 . CASSAALSLNTEAFF TGTGCCAGCAGCGCGGCATTGTCCTTGAACACTGAAGCTTTCTTT
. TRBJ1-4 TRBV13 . CASSAHRINEKLFF TGTGCCAGCAGCGCTCACAGGATAAATGAAAAACTGTTTTTT
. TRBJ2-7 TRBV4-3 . CASSQKVDRIYEQYF TGCGCCAGCAGCCAAAAGGTAGACAGAATCTACGAGCAGTACTTC
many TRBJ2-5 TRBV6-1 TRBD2 CASKGLAGGGTQYF TGTGCCAGCAAAGGACTAGCGGGGGGTGGGACCCAGTACTTC
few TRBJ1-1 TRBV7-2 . CASSPPRGGNTEAFF TGTGCCAGCAGCCCACCGCGAGGGGGTAACACTGAAGCTTTCTTT
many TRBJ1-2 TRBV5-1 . CASAEDFTGTNYGYTF TGCGCCAGCGCCGAGGATTTTACCGGGACAAACTATGGCTACACCTTC
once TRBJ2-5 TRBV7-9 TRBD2 CASFASGGGDRETQYF TGTGCCAGCTTCGCTAGCGGGGGCGGCGATAGGGAGACCCAGTACTTC
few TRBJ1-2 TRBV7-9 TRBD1 CASSQDRSVDGYTF TGTGCCAGCAGCCAGGACAGGTCGGTTGATGGCTACACCTTC
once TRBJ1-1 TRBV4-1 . CASRSITEAFF TGCGCCAGCAGATCGATCACTGAAGCTTTCTTT
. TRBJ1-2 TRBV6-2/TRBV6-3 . CASRSQGLSSYTF TGTGCCAGCAGGTCCCAGGGTTTAAGTAGCTACACCTTC
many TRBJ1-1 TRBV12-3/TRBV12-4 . CASTFAPTDPNTEAFF TGTGCCAGCACCTTCGCACCGACAGACCCGAACACTGAAGCTTTCTTT
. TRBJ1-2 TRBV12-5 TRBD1 CASGPPGGRDYGYTF TGTGCTAGTGGTCCCCCAGGGGGCCGCGACTATGGCTACACCTTC
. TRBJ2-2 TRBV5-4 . CASSLMNTGELFF TGTGCCAGCAGCTTGATGAACACCGGGGAGCTGTTTTTT
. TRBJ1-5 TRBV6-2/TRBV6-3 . CASSHDIPQHF TGTGCCAGCAGTCACGACATACCCCAGCATTTT
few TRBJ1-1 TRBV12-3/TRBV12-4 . CASSPPDIYTEAFF TGTGCCAGCAGTCCTCCCGACATTTACACTGAAGCTTTCTTT
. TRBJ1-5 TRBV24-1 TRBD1 CATSDPGQDGNQPQHF TGTGCCACCAGTGATCCTGGACAGGATGGCAATCAGCCCCAGCATTTT
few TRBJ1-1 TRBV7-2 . CASSSSGSIDTEAFF TGTGCCAGCAGCTCCAGCGGATCCATCGACACTGAAGCTTTCTTT
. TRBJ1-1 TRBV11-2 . CASSPMGRLNTEAFF TGTGCCAGCAGCCCGATGGGCAGGCTGAACACTGAAGCTTTCTTT
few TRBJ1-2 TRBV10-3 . CAISEAGNGYTF TGTGCCATCAGTGAGGCTGGGAACGGCTACACCTTC
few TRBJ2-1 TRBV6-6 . CASSYGGEAEQFF TGTGCCAGCAGTTACGGGGGCGAGGCTGAGCAGTTCTTC
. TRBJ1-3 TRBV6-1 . CASMSFGVSGNTIYF TGTGCCAGCATGTCTTTTGGAGTCTCTGGAAACACCATATATTTT
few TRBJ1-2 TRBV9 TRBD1 CASSVGHGTGLVYGYTF TGTGCCAGCAGCGTAGGTCACGGGACAGGGTTGGTCTATGGCTACACCTTC
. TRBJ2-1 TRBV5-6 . CASSLGMEQFF TGTGCCAGCAGCTTAGGCATGGAGCAGTTCTTC
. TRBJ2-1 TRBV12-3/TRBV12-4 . CASSLGSPLRADNEQFF TGTGCCAGCAGTTTAGGTTCCCCCCTCAGGGCCGACAATGAGCAGTTCTTC
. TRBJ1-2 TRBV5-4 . CASSSMAGGGTFYGYTF TGTGCCAGCAGCTCTATGGCCGGGGGCGGGACATTCTATGGCTACACCTTC
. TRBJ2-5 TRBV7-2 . CASSSPDSPYQETQYF TGTGCCAGCAGCTCCCCGGACAGCCCCTACCAAGAGACCCAGTACTTC
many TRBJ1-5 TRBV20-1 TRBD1 CSARDSYQPQHF TGCAGTGCTCGGGACAGTTATCAGCCCCAGCATTTT
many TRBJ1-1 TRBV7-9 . CASSKAAAETEAFF TGTGCCAGCAGCAAGGCGGCGGCGGAAACTGAAGCTTTCTTT
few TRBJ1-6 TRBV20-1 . CSALTDRDNSPLHF TGCAGTGCCCTGACAGATAGAGATAATTCACCCCTCCACTTT
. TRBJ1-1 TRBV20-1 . CSAAGRGHRAEAFF TGCAGTGCTGCCGGACGGGGACATCGGGCTGAAGCTTTCTTT
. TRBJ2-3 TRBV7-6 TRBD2 CASSSPLAGLPNTQYF TGTGCCAGCAGCTCGCCGCTAGCGGGCCTGCCGAATACGCAGTATTTT
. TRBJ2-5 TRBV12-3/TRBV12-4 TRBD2 CASSLNHKGLLYQETQYF TGTGCCAGCAGTTTAAACCACAAGGGACTACTGTACCAAGAGACCCAGTACTTC
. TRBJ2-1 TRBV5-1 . CASSTTRPGYNEQFF TGCGCCAGCAGCACGACTCGTCCCGGGTACAATGAGCAGTTCTTC
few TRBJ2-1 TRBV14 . CASSPTGTSHNEQFF TGTGCCAGCAGCCCCACTGGGACTTCCCACAATGAGCAGTTCTTC
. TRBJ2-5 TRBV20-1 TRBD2 CSAPSGVGRETQYF TGCAGTGCACCAAGCGGGGTCGGAAGGGAGACCCAGTACTTC
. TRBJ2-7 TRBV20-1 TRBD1 CSARQGVGEQYF TGCAGTGCTCGACAGGGGGTCGGCGAGCAGTACTTC
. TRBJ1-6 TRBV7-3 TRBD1 CASSEGTGRNSPLHF TGTGCCAGCAGCGAGGGGACAGGGCGGAATTCACCCCTCCACTTT